The rows below give T cell receptor beta chains drawn from one sample of a study of T cells in Graves' hyperthyroidism and ophthalmopathy. TCRdb reanalysed the multiplex PCR reads using MiXCR and keeps one entry per CDR3 protein. The table includes under 700,000 distinct CDR3 sequences, 16% detected once. Sequencing was done on a sample of blood. These receptors originate from a woman under 30 with Graves' hyperthyroidism. Both conserved end residues are part of each CDR3. The order of the fields is clone size, V gene, D gene, J gene, CDR3 protein, CDR3 DNA. The D gene is left open where the match is weak. Only part of the rows carry a size: once, few, many, or a class if the clone is expanded.

>many|TRBV27|TRBD2|TRBJ2-5
CASSLSVLAGAGAETQYF
TGTGCCAGCAGTTTATCGGTACTAGCGGGAGCAGGGGCAGAGACCCAGTACTTC
>-|TRBV19|-|TRBJ2-7
CASSTGPPLEQYF
TGTGCCAGTAGTACGGGACCTCCGCTCGAGCAGTACTTC
>many|TRBV28|-|TRBJ2-1
CASSLGGTISYNEQFF
TGTGCCAGCAGTTTAGGAGGGACAATCTCCTACAATGAGCAGTTCTTC
>many|TRBV29-1|-|TRBJ1-1
CSVRKGGDTEAFF
TGCAGCGTGAGGAAGGGAGGCGACACTGAAGCTTTCTTT
>many|TRBV27|-|TRBJ2-1
CASTTWGNEQFF
TGTGCCAGCACCACGTGGGGCAATGAGCAGTTCTTC
>many|TRBV11-3|-|TRBJ2-1
CASSIAALSYNEQFF
TGTGCCAGCAGCATAGCGGCACTAAGTTACAATGAGCAGTTCTTC
>few|TRBV7-2|-|TRBJ2-2
CASSRSHLWQPNTGELFF
TGTGCCAGCAGCCGATCTCATCTCTGGCAGCCGAACACCGGGGAGCTGTTTTTT
>-|TRBV4-2|-|TRBJ1-3
CTSSQEWGSGNTIYF
TGTACCAGCAGCCAAGAGTGGGGATCTGGAAACACCATATATTTT
>many|TRBV5-1|TRBD2|TRBJ2-1
CASSLGELAGEKQFF
TGCGCCAGCAGCTTGGGGGAACTAGCGGGGGAGAAGCAGTTCTTC
>few|TRBV6-2/TRBV6-3|-|TRBJ1-6
CASSRILANSPLHF
TGTGCCAGCAGTCGAATATTGGCTAATTCACCCCTCCACTTT
>few|TRBV12-3/TRBV12-4|-|TRBJ2-7
CASSPSDNSYEQYF
TGTGCCAGCAGTCCCTCCGACAACTCCTACGAGCAGTACTTC
>-|TRBV28|TRBD1|TRBJ2-3
CATQGIGTDTQYF
TGTGCCACACAGGGGATCGGGACAGATACGCAGTATTTT
>many|TRBV11-2|-|TRBJ1-1
CASSVGTEAFF
TGTGCCAGCAGCGTTGGCACTGAAGCTTTCTTT
>few|TRBV19|TRBD2|TRBJ2-5
CASSIRRGVQETQYF
TGTGCCAGTAGTATACGGCGGGGGGTACAAGAGACCCAGTACTTC
>few|TRBV7-9|-|TRBJ2-1
CASSLTGAAGNEQFF
TGTGCCAGCAGCTTGACAGGAGCAGCAGGCAATGAGCAGTTCTTC
>many|TRBV12-3/TRBV12-4|TRBD1|TRBJ1-2
CASSLSGQGKGYTF
TGTGCCAGCAGTCTATCGGGACAGGGCAAGGGCTACACCTTC
>-|TRBV3-1|-|TRBJ1-2
CASSQASGSYGYTF
TGTGCCAGCAGCCAAGCCTCAGGGTCCTATGGCTACACCTTC
>few|TRBV7-2|TRBD1|TRBJ1-5
CASSADRGPSQPQHF
TGTGCCAGCAGCGCCGACAGGGGGCCTAGTCAGCCCCAGCATTTT
>many|TRBV2|-|TRBJ1-5
CASTAGHQPQHF
TGTGCCAGCACGGCAGGACATCAGCCCCAGCATTTT
>-|TRBV6-9|TRBD2|TRBJ2-7
CASSYGGRAANDEQYF
TGTGCCAGCAGTTACGGCGGGAGGGCCGCCAATGACGAGCAGTACTTC
>many|TRBV20-1|TRBD2|TRBJ2-7
CSARDVLAGEAHEQYF
TGCAGTGCTAGAGATGTCCTAGCGGGAGAAGCCCACGAGCAGTACTTC
>few|TRBV12-5|-|TRBJ2-2
CASGFQGTSTGELFF
TGTGCTAGTGGTTTTCAGGGGACGAGCACCGGGGAGCTGTTTTTT
>few|TRBV4-3|-|TRBJ2-3
CASSQEGTRSPTQYF
TGCGCCAGCAGCCAAGAAGGCACTAGGAGTCCTACGCAGTATTTT
>many|TRBV11-2|-|TRBJ1-1
CASSLLRMNTEAFF
TGTGCCAGCAGCTTATTACGGATGAACACTGAAGCTTTCTTT
>-|TRBV10-3|-|TRBJ1-1
CAISEMRGALNTEAFF
TGTGCCATCAGTGAGATGAGGGGGGCGCTGAACACTGAAGCTTTCTTT
>many|TRBV20-1|TRBD2|TRBJ2-3
CSAVSGRGGTDTQYF
TGCAGTGCTGTTAGCGGGAGGGGAGGCACAGATACGCAGTATTTT
>-|TRBV4-1|-|TRBJ2-1
CASSQNLASNEQFF
TGCGCCAGCAGCCAAAATCTAGCAAGCAATGAGCAGTTCTTC
>many|TRBV27|TRBD2|TRBJ2-3
CASSPPSGFSDTQYF
TGTGCCAGCAGTCCCCCTAGCGGCTTTTCCGATACGCAGTATTTT
>many|TRBV2|-|TRBJ1-5
CASSEVGRVHQPQHF
TGTGCCAGCAGTGAAGTTGGGCGGGTTCATCAGCCCCAGCATTTT
>many|TRBV3-1|TRBD1|TRBJ1-2
CASSPGTGEVGYTF
TGTGCCAGCAGCCCAGGGACAGGGGAGGTTGGCTACACCTTC
>many|TRBV20-1|-|TRBJ1-1
CSAQGILNTEAFF
TGCAGTGCCCAGGGAATTCTGAACACTGAAGCTTTCTTT
>-|TRBV4-1|TRBD2|TRBJ2-7
CASSRVWGGTSYEQYF
TGCGCCAGCAGCCGCGTATGGGGGGGTACGTCCTACGAGCAGTACTTC
>many|TRBV28|-|TRBJ2-5
CASSLGLWQETQYF
TGTGCCAGCAGTTTGGGACTGTGGCAAGAGACCCAGTACTTC
>few|TRBV7-9|-|TRBJ1-2
CASSLASIPNYGYTF
TGTGCCAGCAGCTTAGCCTCGATCCCAAACTATGGCTACACCTTC
>-|TRBV20-1|-|TRBJ1-1
CSARDYKGNTEAFF
TGCAGTGCTAGAGATTATAAGGGGAACACTGAAGCTTTCTTT
>-|TRBV4-3|TRBD2|TRBJ2-2
CASSQVVSSGGAVTGELFF
TGCGCCAGCAGCCAAGTCGTCTCTAGCGGGGGGGCGGTTACCGGGGAGCTGTTTTTT
>many|TRBV7-9|-|TRBJ2-7
CASSLVYPGEQYF
TGTGCCAGCAGCTTAGTCTATCCAGGCGAGCAGTACTTC